This section outlines one TCR beta chain sequence together with its context. The antigen is not known. Germline CDR1 is MNHEY and CDR2 is SMNVEV (reference sequence). V was clipped by 6 bases and J by 3 bases, with 9 bases between them. The CDR3 consists of 13 residues. This record belongs to a study of T cell responses to AZD1222 COVID-19 vaccine. Method: immunoSEQ multiplex PCR; TCRdb's copy keeps in-frame clones and lacks some. The table records 80,000 to 95,000 clones, just over 90% of them present only once. Second-dose intervals of approximately 4 or approximately 12 weeks were pooled. Overall study results and limits: White British people made up most donors, females outnumbered males, and clonal diversity was possibly underestimated. Baseline serology detected seropositivity in only a handful of AZD1222 recipients.

This clonotype was sampled from an adult who received the AZD1222 COVID-19 vaccine. The V gene is TRBV27, the J gene TRBJ1-3; D gene ambiguous. The source was peripheral blood, collected 28 days after the second AZD1222 dose. Here the CDR3 reads CASSLGFGNTIYF. The CDR3 nucleotides are TGTGCCAGCAGCCTAGGGTTTGGAAACACCATATATTTT.